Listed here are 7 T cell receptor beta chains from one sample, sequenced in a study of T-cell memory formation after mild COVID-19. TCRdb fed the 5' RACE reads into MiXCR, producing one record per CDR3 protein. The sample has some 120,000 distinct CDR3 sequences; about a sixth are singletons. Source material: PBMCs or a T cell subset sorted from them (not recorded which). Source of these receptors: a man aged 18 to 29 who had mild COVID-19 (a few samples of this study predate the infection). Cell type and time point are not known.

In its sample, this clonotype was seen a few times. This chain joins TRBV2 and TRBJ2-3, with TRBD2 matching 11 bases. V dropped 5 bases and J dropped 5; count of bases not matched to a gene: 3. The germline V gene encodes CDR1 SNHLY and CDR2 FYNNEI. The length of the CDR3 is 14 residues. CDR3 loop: CASSKGLAEDTQYF. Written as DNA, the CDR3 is TGTGCCAGCAGTAAGGGACTAGCGGAAGATACGCAGTATTTT.

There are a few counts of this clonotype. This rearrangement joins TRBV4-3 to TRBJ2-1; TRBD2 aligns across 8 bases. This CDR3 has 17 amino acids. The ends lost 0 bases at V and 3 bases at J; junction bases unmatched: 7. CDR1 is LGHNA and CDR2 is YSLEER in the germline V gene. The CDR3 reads CASSQDGVAGNYNEQFF. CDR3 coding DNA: TGCGCCAGCAGCCAAGATGGGGTAGCGGGGAACTACAATGAGCAGTTCTTC.

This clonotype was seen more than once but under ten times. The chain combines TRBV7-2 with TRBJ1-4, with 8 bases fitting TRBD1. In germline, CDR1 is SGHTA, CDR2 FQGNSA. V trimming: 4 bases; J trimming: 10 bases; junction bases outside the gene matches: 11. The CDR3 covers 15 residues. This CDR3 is CASSSTQGAGPKLFF. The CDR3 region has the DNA TGTGCCAGCAGCTCAACGCAGGGGGCCGGTCCAAAACTGTTTTTT.

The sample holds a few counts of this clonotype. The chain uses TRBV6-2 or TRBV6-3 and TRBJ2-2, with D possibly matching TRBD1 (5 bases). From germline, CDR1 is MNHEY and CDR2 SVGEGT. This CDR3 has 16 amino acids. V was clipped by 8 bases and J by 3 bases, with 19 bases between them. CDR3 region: CASSQPGQWYTGELFF. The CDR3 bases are TGTGCCAGCTCCCAACCAGGGCAGTGGTACACCGGGGAGCTGTTTTTT.

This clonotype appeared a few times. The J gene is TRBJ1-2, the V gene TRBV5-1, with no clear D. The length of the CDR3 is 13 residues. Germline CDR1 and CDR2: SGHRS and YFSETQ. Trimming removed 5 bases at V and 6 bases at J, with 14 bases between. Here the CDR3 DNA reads TGCGCCAGCAGTACTGAGGGATGGAATGGCTACACCTTC. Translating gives CASSTEGWNGYTF. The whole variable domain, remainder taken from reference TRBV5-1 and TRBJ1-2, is KAGVTQTPRYLIKTRGQQVTLSCSPISGHRSVSWYQQTPGQGLQFLFEYFSETQRNKGNFPGRFSGRQFSNSRSEMNVSTLELGDSALYLCASSTEGWNGYTFGSGTRLTVV.

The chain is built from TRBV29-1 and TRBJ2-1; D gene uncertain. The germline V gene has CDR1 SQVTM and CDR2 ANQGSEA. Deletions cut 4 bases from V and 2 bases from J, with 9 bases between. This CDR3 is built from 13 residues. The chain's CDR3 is CSVATAAYNEQFF. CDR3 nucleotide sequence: TGCAGCGTTGCGACGGCGGCCTACAATGAGCAGTTCTTC.

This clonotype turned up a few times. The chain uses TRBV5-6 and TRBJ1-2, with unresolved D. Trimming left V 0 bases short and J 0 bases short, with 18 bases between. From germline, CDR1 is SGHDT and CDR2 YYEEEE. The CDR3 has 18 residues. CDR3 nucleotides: TGTGCCAGCAGCTTGGGGCCTTTTTACAGAGTAACTAACTATGGCTACACCTTC. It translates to CASSLGPFYRVTNYGYTF.